A single sample is the source of the 19 T cell receptor beta chains below, sequenced in a study of T cells expressing NK-cell markers. One entry per CDR3 protein, without DNA, is what TCRdb gives after re-calling the 5' RACE reads. The listing records some 500,000 distinct CDR3 sequences. The material sequenced was blood T cells: a sorted CD56 or NKG2C T cell subset, CD4+ or CD8+ T cells, or bulk PBMC T cells (not recorded which). These receptors were obtained from a woman between 50 and 59 years old in good health.

V usage is TRBV21-1 and J usage is TRBJ1-1; without DNA, the TCRdb call of TRBD1 cannot be checked. TRBV21-1 is tagged as a pseudogene. There are 15 residues in the CDR3. This CDR3 is CASSKLGVKRTEAFF.

This sequence joins TRBV6-2 or TRBV6-3 and TRBJ2-1; TCRdb's D call of TRBD1 is untestable without DNA. Germline V gives CDR1 MNHEY, CDR2 SVGEGT. The CDR3 is made up of 14 amino acids. The CDR3 spells CASSYSQGGNEQFF.

The chain couples TRBV12-3 or TRBV12-4 to TRBJ1-1. CDR3 length equals 16 residues. The CDR3 spells CASSYQGQRMNTEAFF.

V and J are TRBV7-2 and TRBJ2-2; the D call from TCRdb, TRBD1, cannot be confirmed without DNA. Germline CDR1 is SGHTA and CDR2 is FQGNSA. The CDR3 totals 15 residues. The CDR3 loop is CASGRGQANTGELFF.

V usage is TRBV5-1 and J usage is TRBJ2-1; the D call from TCRdb, TRBD1, cannot be confirmed without DNA. Germline loops: CDR1 SGHRS, CDR2 YFSETQ. The CDR3 has 15 amino acids. The CDR3 is CATSQRQGSGNEQFF.

The rearrangement links TRBV7-9 to TRBJ2-3; TCRdb's assignment of TRBD2 cannot be checked, as there is no DNA. CDR1 and CDR2 (germline): SEHNR, FQNEAQ (reference sequence). This CDR3 is 17 amino acids long. This CDR3 reads CASSLGTSGRSTDTQYF. The variable domain in full, completed from reference TRBV7-9 and TRBJ2-3, reads DTGVSQNPRHKITKRGQNVTFRCDPISEHNRLYWYRQTLGQGPEFLTYFQNEAQLEKSRLLSDRFSAERPKGSFSTLEIQRTEQGDSAMYLCASSLGTSGRSTDTQYFGPGTRLTVL.

The genes are TRBV29-1 and TRBJ2-3; TCRdb picks TRBD1, but there is no DNA to check that call. Germline V gene lookup returns CDR1 SQVTM and CDR2 ANQGSEA. The CDR3 runs 13 residues. The CDR3 loop is CSARDSARDTQYF.

This CDR3 is CASSPPPLAAQETQYF. V usage is TRBV4-1 and J usage is TRBJ2-5; without DNA, the TCRdb call of TRBD2 cannot be checked. The germline gives CDR1 MGHRA, CDR2 YSYEKL. The CDR3 has 16 amino acids.

The J gene is TRBJ2-3, the V gene TRBV6-5; TCRdb selects TRBD2, and the lack of DNA leaves this call unchecked. The CDR3 spans 15 residues. Germline CDR1 and CDR2: MNHEY and SVGAGI. The CDR3 loop reads CASSRLAGGPDTQYF.

CDR3 sequence: CSAEPSTGALETQYF. This rearrangement joins TRBV20-1 to TRBJ2-5; the D call of TRBD1 rests on TCRdb alone, since no DNA is present to check it. CDR1 and CDR2 (germline): DFQATT, SNEGSKA (reference sequence). The CDR3 runs to 15 residues.

V is TRBV5-1 and J is TRBJ2-4. CDR1 SGHRS and CDR2 YFSETQ come from the germline V gene. This CDR3 has 16 residues. The CDR3 sequence: CASSLVPTQIGNIQYF.

V and J are TRBV12-3 or TRBV12-4 and TRBJ2-5; TCRdb picks TRBD1, but there is no DNA to check that call. CDR3 length equals 15 residues. The CDR3: CASSHMDRAYETQYF.

V gene TRBV7-6 combines with J gene TRBJ2-7; lacking DNA, the TRBD1 call made by TCRdb goes unchecked. Germline CDR1 and CDR2: SGHVS and FNYEAQ. This CDR3 comprises 13 residues. The CDR3 sequence is CASRWDAGGEQYF.

CDR3 amino acids: CASNPNPDSLNTGELFF. V and J are TRBV25-1 and TRBJ2-2; TCRdb calls TRBD2, which cannot be checked without DNA. In germline, CDR1 is MGHDK, CDR2 SYGVNS. The length of the CDR3 is 17 residues.

This chain uses TRBV27 with TRBJ2-5; with no DNA, the TCRdb D assignment of TRBD1 cannot be verified. CDR1 and CDR2 (germline): MNHEY, SMNVEV (reference sequence). CDR3 length: 14 amino acids. The CDR3 loop reads CASSPRTVGQTQYF.

V and J are TRBV7-9 and TRBJ2-3; the TCRdb D gene call, TRBD1, has no DNA to confirm it. Germline CDR1 is SEHNR and CDR2 is FQNEAQ (reference sequence). The CDR3 loop spans 15 amino acids. This CDR3 reads CASSFTRRNTDTQYF.

The CDR3 loop reads CASSVRRADQETQYF. The chain employs TRBV5-1 and TRBJ2-5. Germline CDR1 SGHRS, CDR2 YFSETQ. The CDR3 length is 15 residues.

The rearrangement uses TRBV29-1 and TRBJ1-2. The germline V gene has CDR1 SQVTM and CDR2 ANQGSEA. This CDR3 spans 13 amino acids. The CDR3 protein is CSVDRAEFYGYTF. Looking up the rest from reference TRBV29-1 and TRBJ1-2 gives the full variable domain: SAVISQKPSRDICQRGTSLTIQCQVDSQVTMMFWYRQQPGQSLTLIATANQGSEATYESGFVIDKFPISRPNLTFSTLTVSNMSPEDSSIYLCSVDRAEFYGYTFGSGTRLTVV.

The chain uses TRBV12-3 or TRBV12-4 and TRBJ1-4; the TRBD1 assignment by TCRdb is unverifiable without DNA. The CDR3 is made up of 16 amino acids. CDR3 residues: CASQPSWDRRNEKLFF.